This T cell receptor beta chain was identified during a study of shared clonotypes between healthy human individuals. The study, taken as a whole, reports: The study found lower generation probabilities in non-shared clonotypes than in those shared by all four donors.

CDR3 length: 15 residues. The V gene's germline CDR1 is LNHDA and CDR2 SQIVND (reference sequence). Trimming stripped 3 bases from V and 9 bases from J, with 19 bases between. As concerns this clone: Its antigen remains unidentified.

The study drew all its donors from Caucasian adults living in Nashville, Tennessee. TCRdb's copy holds only in-frame clones and misses some; the assay was immunoSEQ multiplex PCR. The table records 2 million to 2.5 million clones, 85% to 95% of them present only once. Material for sequencing was naive CD4+ T cells from PBMCs. The subset here: CD45RA+ positively selected. The chain recombines TRBV19 with TRBJ2-3; D not certain. This TCR derives from a man aged 18 to 29 in good health. Some clones in this sample may be carry-over from other donors' samples. CDR3 coding DNA: TGTGCCAGTAGTATCCCGGGCCCCGCCCAGGTCACGCAGTATTTT. Translation: CASSIPGPAQVTQYF.